This T cell receptor (beta chain) was identified in a study of cytomegalovirus exposure and HLA in healthy donors. General study points: A later analysis showed that HLA-associated TCR beta chains had undergone more clonal expansion than equally common others. Sequencing likely produced, as an artifact, a cluster of highly shared sequence variants.

Points on this clone: Its antigen is still unknown.

Participants comprised healthy donors of bone marrow. A multiplex PCR was run with 60 Vbeta primers and 13 Jbeta primers. Some clones are missing from TCRdb's copy, which holds only in-frame ones; the method was immunoSEQ multiplex PCR. Of fewer than 250,000 clones detected, 60% to 80% appear once; the ten largest clones hold 1.5% to 2%. Germline assignment: CDR1 KGHSH and CDR2 LQKENI. Trimming stripped 3 bases from V and 6 bases from J, with 19 bases between. This CDR3 comprises 16 residues. The chain couples TRBV18 to TRBJ2-3; possible D gene TRBD2, 6 bases. The sample consisted of PBMCs. This TCR was recovered from a male donor in good health and CMV-seronegative. DNA for the CDR3: TGTGCCAGCTCACCTCCTCGGGTTAGCGGAGGGGATACGCAGTATTTT. Amino acid sequence: CASSPPRVSGGDTQYF.